The 15 T cell receptor beta chains reported below all come from one sample, sequenced in a study of regulatory T cells in long-lasting Graves disease. Time point noted: newly diagnosed GD, antithyroid drugs for less than 3 months. RNA isolated from PBMCs was used to make the TCR library. Construction of the TCR beta libraries employed iRepertoire HTBI primers in conjunction with Arm-PCR of CDR3 regions. TCRdb re-called the multiplex PCR reads with MiXCR, one entry per CDR3 protein. The sample has about 210,000 distinct CDR3 sequences; roughly a fifth are singletons. Separately, the same data were catalogued under a study of T cells in Graves' hyperthyroidism and ophthalmopathy.

This specimen consisted of peripheral blood mononuclear cells (PBMCs), obtained at new diagnosis, from a patient treated with antithyroid drugs. The receptors originated from a woman in her twenties or thirties with Graves disease.

The V and J genes are TRBV19 and TRBJ1-5, with D possibly being TRBD1 (6 bases). The CDR3 runs 20 residues. CDR1 and CDR2 (germline): LNHDA, SQIVND (reference sequence). With 3 bases removed from V and 5 bases from J, the gap between germline ends came to 29 bases. For the CDR3, the DNA is TGTGCCAGTAGTATCGACTCATGGCAGGGGATTACGGGGGGGCATCAGCCCCAGCATTTT. It yields the protein CASSIDSWQGITGGHQPQHF.

There are many counts of this clonotype. The chain couples TRBV3-1 to TRBJ2-2; the D is unclear. Germline V gene sequence: CDR1 LGHDT, CDR2 YNNKEL (reference sequence). Trimming stripped 4 bases from V and 5 bases from J, with 8 bases between. This CDR3 contains 13 residues. CDR3 sequence: CASSPPVTGELFF. Here the CDR3 DNA reads TGTGCCAGCAGCCCTCCGGTAACCGGGGAGCTGTTTTTT. Full variable domain (missing parts from reference TRBV3-1 and TRBJ2-2): DTAVSQTPKYLVTQMGNDKSIKCEQNLGHDTMYWYKQDSKKFLKIMFSYNNKELIINETVPNRFSPKSPDKAHLNLHINSLELGDSAVYFCASSPPVTGELFFGEGSRLTVL.

This clonotype was counted many times. The gene calls are TRBV18 and TRBJ1-4; D gene uncertain. This CDR3 contains 14 residues. The ends were cut back, 3 bases at V and 8 bases at J, with 13 bases in the middle. In germline, CDR1 is KGHSH, CDR2 LQKENI. CDR3 DNA sequence: TGTGCCAGCTCACCCTCGAACAGCGGCGAAAAACTGTTTTTT. This sequence encodes CASSPSNSGEKLFF.

There are many counts of this clonotype. The J gene is TRBJ1-3, the V gene TRBV2; D might be TRBD1 (6 bases). CDR1 is SNHLY, CDR2 FYNNEI, per germline. The V end lost 6 bases, the J end lost 4 bases, and 16 bases lay between the germline ends. The CDR3 is 15 amino acids. This CDR3 reads CASRAGDHAGNTIYF. In nucleotides, the CDR3 is TGTGCCAGCAGGGCAGGGGACCACGCAGGAAACACCATATATTTT.

This clonotype was found many times. The V and J genes are TRBV5-1 and TRBJ1-2; 8 bases match TRBD1. CDR3 length: 14 amino acids. V dropped 4 bases and J dropped 8; count of bases not matched to a gene: 10. Germline V gives CDR1 SGHRS, CDR2 YFSETQ. The CDR3 loop is CASSPGGPGGGYTF. CDR3 nucleotide sequence: TGCGCCAGCAGCCCGGGGGGTCCAGGGGGCGGCTACACCTTC.

As concerns this clonotype: One end of the junction varies from germline; a read error may be responsible. The rearrangement uses TRBV3-1 and TRBJ2-1; 9 positions agree with TRBD2. The V gene's germline CDR1 is LGHDT and CDR2 YNNKEL (reference sequence). The CDR3 loop spans 15 amino acids. The CDR3 sequence: CASSQELAGYNGQFF. The CDR3 nucleotides read TGTGCCAGCAGCCAAGAACTAGCGGGCTACAATGGGCAGTTCTTC.

To note about this clonotype: This is likely an artifact of a read error, given a far larger clone one base away. CDR3 coding DNA: TGTGCCAGCAGTCCCCTCGTGACAGTCCAAGAGACCCAGTACTTC. This gives the protein CASSPLVTVQETQYF. This chain uses TRBV6-1 with TRBJ2-5, with D perhaps TRBD1 (5 bases). In germline, CDR1 is MNHNS, CDR2 SASEGT. The CDR3 extends over 15 amino acids. Trimming took off 5 bases at V and 1 base at J, with 14 bases between the two ends.

This clonotype was recorded at least ten times. The chain links TRBV20-1 to TRBJ2-7; tentatively, D is TRBD2 (6 bases). Deletions cut 4 bases from V and 4 bases from J, with 17 bases between. The CDR3 length is 14 residues. CDR1 is DFQATT and CDR2 is SNEGSKA in the germline V gene (reference sequence). Written as DNA, the CDR3 is TGCAGTGCTAAGTCGGGGCGGGGTTTGTACGAGCAGTACTTC. Translation gives CSAKSGRGLYEQYF.

In this sample, this clonotype turned up many times. This chain uses TRBV12-3 or TRBV12-4 with TRBJ1-2; D ambiguous. The CDR3 covers 11 residues. Trimming removed 8 bases at V and 8 bases at J, with 12 bases between. Here the CDR3 reads CASRVGEGYTF. DNA of the CDR3: TGTGCCAGCCGGGTTGGCGAGGGCTACACCTTC.

The table lists this clonotype with many counts. The V gene is TRBV27, the J gene TRBJ2-1; D perhaps matches TRBD1 (5 bases). Per germline, CDR1 MNHEY and CDR2 SMNVEV (reference sequence). The CDR3 is 14 residues long. With 2 bases removed from V and 4 bases from J, the gap between germline ends came to 9 bases. The CDR3: CASSLMGPYNEQFF. CDR3 DNA: TGTGCCAGCAGTTTAATGGGGCCGTACAATGAGCAGTTCTTC.

Notes on this clonotype: A read error likely explains this, since a far larger clone differs by one base. The chain is built from TRBV6-2 or TRBV6-3 and TRBJ2-7; 9 bases agree with TRBD1. This CDR3 is built from 16 residues. CDR1 and CDR2 (germline): MNHEY, SVGEGT. The CDR3 spells CAISDPGTGRSYEQHF. The CDR3 nucleotides are TGTGCCATCAGTGACCCCGGGACAGGGCGATCCTACGAGCAGCACTTC.

This clonotype was observed at least ten times. The chain recombines TRBV6-5 with TRBJ2-2, with D possibly being TRBD1 or TRBD2 (5 bases each). The CDR3 runs 16 residues. Germline CDR1 and CDR2: MNHEY and SVGAGI. Trimming took off 0 bases at V and 4 bases at J, with 12 bases between the two ends. The CDR3 nucleotides are TGTGCCAGCAGTTACTCGAGCTCCGGGGCCACCGGGGAGCTGTTTTTT. Its translation: CASSYSSSGATGELFF.

This clonotype was seen ten or more times. The rearrangement links TRBV20-1 to TRBJ1-1; D ambiguous. Germline V lookup: CDR1 DFQATT, CDR2 SNEGSKA (reference sequence). Trimming left V 5 bases short and J 5 bases short, with 9 bases between. This CDR3 has 11 amino acids. CDR3 nucleotide sequence: TGCAGTGCTGAGAGTTGGACTGAAGCTTTCTTT. Protein sequence: CSAESWTEAFF.

This clonotype was observed at least ten times. The rearrangement links TRBV6-9 to TRBJ2-6; no reliable D call. V lost 4 bases and J lost 2, with 6 bases in between. The CDR3 length is 14 residues. Germline CDR1 reads MNHGY; CDR2 reads SVAAGI. The CDR3: CASSSTAGANVLTF. The CDR3 nucleotides read TGTGCCAGCAGTTCAACAGCTGGGGCCAACGTCCTGACTTTC.

This clonotype was seen repeatedly, ten times or more. This chain links TRBV4-1 with TRBJ1-1; D gene uncertain. Trimming cost V 0 bases and J 5 bases, with 7 bases left between them. The CDR3 has 13 amino acids. CDR1 and CDR2 from the germline V gene are MGHRA and YSYEKL. This chain's CDR3 is CASSQDVETEAFF. The DNA for the CDR3 is TGCGCCAGCAGCCAAGATGTCGAAACTGAAGCTTTCTTT.